This is a list of T cell receptor beta chains from one sample in a study of blood T cell repertoires in COVID-19. Produced via immunoSEQ multiplex PCR; TCRdb's table is partial and in-frame only. The sample has over 250,000 clones; roughly 87% are singletons. The specimen was PBMCs or T cells enriched from blood (not recorded which). These receptors were taken from a woman aged 18-30 years who had recovered from COVID-19. The CDR3 runs from the conserved cysteine through the conserved F or W. The D gene is left open where the match is weak. Only some rows state a clone size, as once, few, many or a class for expanded clones.

>NA|TRBJ1-2|TRBD1|TRBV7-2
TGTGCCAGCAGCTTAGGGACAGGCTATGGCTACACCTTC
CASSLGTGYGYTF
>few|TRBJ2-1|NA|TRBV7-2
TGTGCCAGCAGCTTAGGCAACAGGACCCCAGAGCAGTTCTTC
CASSLGNRTPEQFF
>few|TRBJ2-1|TRBD2|TRBV27
TGTGCCAGCAGTTTATTATCGGCGGGAGGGCCATACAATGAGCAGTTCTTC
CASSLLSAGGPYNEQFF
>NA|TRBJ1-1|NA|TRBV6-2/TRBV6-3
TGTGCCAGCAGTTACGATCTTCGAGCCCATTTTGAAGCTTTCTTT
CASSYDLRAHFEAFF
>NA|TRBJ1-4|NA|TRBV5-1
TGCGCCAGCAGCTTCCTACCCGGTGGAGGGGTTGGGTCTAATGAAAAACTGTTTTTT
CASSFLPGGGVGSNEKLFF
>NA|TRBJ2-1|NA|TRBV27
TGTGCCAGCAGTTTAATGAGAGGGCATGAGCAGTTCTTC
CASSLMRGHEQFF
>NA|TRBJ2-7|TRBD1|TRBV9
TGTGCCAGCAGCGTAGCTCCCATAGACAGGGGATACTACGAGCAGTACTTC
CASSVAPIDRGYYEQYF
>NA|TRBJ2-3|TRBD2|TRBV5-1
TGCGCCAGCGCCCGGGGGGGCAGCACAGATACGCAGTATTTT
CASARGGSTDTQYF
>NA|TRBJ1-4|NA|TRBV12-3/TRBV12-4
TGTGCCAGCAGTGGGTCAGGGGAACTGTTTTTT
CASSGSGELFF
>NA|TRBJ1-2|NA|TRBV10-3
TGTGCCATCAGTGCCCAAATTCGCACAACTAACTATGGCTACACCTTC
CAISAQIRTTNYGYTF
>NA|TRBJ2-1|TRBD1|TRBV6-4
TGTGCCAGCAGTGACGGGACAGGGAGCAATGAGCAGTTCTTC
CASSDGTGSNEQFF
>NA|TRBJ2-1|NA|TRBV5-1
TGCGCCAGCAGCCCGGACCTTGGAGGGGGCGGGGTGCAGTTCTTC
CASSPDLGGGGVQFF
>NA|TRBJ1-6|TRBD1|TRBV28
TGTGCCAGCAGTTTTACGAGGGGGCGCGCTCTTGTGGATTCACCCCTCCACTTT
CASSFTRGRALVDSPLHF
>NA|TRBJ2-5|TRBD2|TRBV30
TGTGCCTGGAGTGTACAATCTAGCGGGGGGCTGGGGGGAGAGACCCAGTACTTC
CAWSVQSSGGLGGETQYF
>few|TRBJ2-7|NA|TRBV6-1
TGTGCCAGCAGTGATTTGGCCCCTGGCGAGCAGTACTTC
CASSDLAPGEQYF
>NA|TRBJ1-6|TRBD1|TRBV2
TGTGCCAGCCGGGACAGGGAGAATTCACCCCTCCACTTT
CASRDRENSPLHF
>NA|TRBJ2-7|TRBD2|TRBV29-1
TGCAGCTTCCGGGCGAGCGGGATATACGAGCAGTACTTC
CSFRASGIYEQYF
>many|TRBJ1-1|TRBD1|TRBV7-9
TGTGCCAGCAGTAGACAGGGGGCTGGAGGCACTGAAGCTTTCTTT
CASSRQGAGGTEAFF
>few|TRBJ2-7|NA|TRBV28
TGTGCCAGCAGGTCTTCTAGCTACGAGCAGTACTTC
CASRSSSYEQYF
>NA|TRBJ2-1|NA|TRBV6-5
TGTGCCAGCATTCGGTTCAGGCTAGCTACCGGTGAGCAGTTCTTC
CASIRFRLATGEQFF
>NA|TRBJ2-1|NA|TRBV21-1
TGTGCCAGCGCCTATAGCGGGAGGGAGTTCTTC
CASAYSGREFF
>NA|TRBJ1-1|TRBD1|TRBV2
TGTGCCACTGCGGACAGGGCTAACACTGAAGCTTTCTTT
CATADRANTEAFF
>NA|TRBJ2-2|NA|TRBV18
TGTGCCAGCTCACCGATTGGGAGCATCGGGGAGCTGTTTTTT
CASSPIGSIGELFF
>NA|TRBJ2-1|NA|TRBV27
TGTGCCAGCAGTGGCTACGCCAGGGAGCAGTTCTTC
CASSGYAREQFF
>NA|TRBJ2-7|TRBD1|TRBV28
TGTGCCAGCATAGGACAGGGGAATTACGAGCAGTACTTC
CASIGQGNYEQYF
>NA|TRBJ2-5|NA|TRBV7-8
TGTGCCAGCAGCCCCCCGCGGGAAGAGACCCAGTACTTC
CASSPPREETQYF
>NA|TRBJ1-4|TRBD1|TRBV7-9
TGTGCCAGCAGCTTGACAGGGTTTGAAAAACTGTTTTTT
CASSLTGFEKLFF
>NA|TRBJ1-2|NA|TRBV5-6
TGTGCCAGCAGCTTGAGGGTAGGGGCCGGCTACACCTTC
CASSLRVGAGYTF
>NA|TRBJ1-1|NA|TRBV27
TGTGCCAGCAGTCTGATGACAGGACGGAACACTGAAGCTTTCTTT
CASSLMTGRNTEAFF
>NA|TRBJ2-7|TRBD2|TRBV11-3
TGTGCCAGCAGTAATCCGGGAGGCGAGCAGTACTTC
CASSNPGGEQYF
>NA|TRBJ2-7|TRBD2|TRBV9
TGTGCCAGCAGCGTAGGTCCAGCGGGGGCCTACGAGCAGTACTTC
CASSVGPAGAYEQYF
>NA|TRBJ1-1|NA|TRBV7-9
TGTGCCAGCAGCTTAGGGGTGGGACTTCCCGCTATGAACACTGAAGCTTTCTTT
CASSLGVGLPAMNTEAFF
>NA|TRBJ2-2|NA|TRBV27
TGTGCCAGCAGTTTGGATTTTTTGGGGGGGCGAGACACCGGGGAGCTGTTTTTT
CASSLDFLGGRDTGELFF
>NA|TRBJ1-2|TRBD1|TRBV7-2
TGTGCCAGCAGCCCTGGGACAGGGAATCCCTATGGCTACACCTTC
CASSPGTGNPYGYTF
>NA|TRBJ2-7|TRBD2|TRBV18
TGTGCCAGCTCACCACGGGCTAGCGGGGGGGTCTCCTACGAGCAGTACTTC
CASSPRASGGVSYEQYF
>NA|TRBJ1-5|NA|TRBV7-2
TGTGCCAGCAGCTTAGGCGTCAATAGCAATCAGCCCCAGCATTTT
CASSLGVNSNQPQHF
>NA|TRBJ1-2|NA|TRBV25-1
TGTGCCAGCAGTGAATGGACCCAGGGTTGGGGCTACACCTTC
CASSEWTQGWGYTF
>NA|TRBJ2-2|NA|TRBV28
TGTGCCAGCAGTTTTCAGGTTGGCGGGGGCTTTAACACCGGGGAGCTGTTTTTT
CASSFQVGGGFNTGELFF
>NA|TRBJ1-2|NA|TRBV27
TGTGCCAGCAGTTCGACACAGGGTATCTATGGCTACACCTTC
CASSSTQGIYGYTF
>NA|TRBJ1-1|TRBD1|TRBV14
TGTGCCAGCAGCCAAGAACAGGGGTTCGCTTTCTTT
CASSQEQGFAFF
>NA|TRBJ2-5|NA|TRBV5-1
TGCGCCAGCAGCTCGGTTCCCCCGCTGGAGACCCAGTACTTC
CASSSVPPLETQYF
>NA|TRBJ1-5|NA|TRBV27
TGTGCCAGCATGAGGAGGAGTCAGCCCCAGCATTTT
CASMRRSQPQHF
>NA|TRBJ1-2|NA|TRBV5-6
TGTGCCAGCAGCTTGGTTGCAGGGGCAAGAGGCTACACCTTC
CASSLVAGARGYTF
>NA|TRBJ2-7|TRBD2|TRBV6-2/TRBV6-3
TGTGCCAGCAGTTACTCGTTGACTAGCGGGGACTACGAGCAGTACTTC
CASSYSLTSGDYEQYF
>NA|TRBJ1-4|NA|TRBV5-1
TGCGCCAGCAGCGACCCCGCAGGGGACGAAAAACTGTTTTTT
CASSDPAGDEKLFF
>NA|TRBJ1-2|TRBD1|TRBV4-2
TGTGCCAGCAGCCAAGTAGGGGACAGCGCTAACTATGGCTACACCTTC
CASSQVGDSANYGYTF
>NA|TRBJ1-1|TRBD1|TRBV19
TGTGCCAGTACCCCCAGGGGGTTTAACACTGAAGCTTTCTTT
CASTPRGFNTEAFF
>NA|TRBJ1-3|TRBD1|TRBV19
TGTGCCAGTAGACGACTGACAGGGGGCATCGCGTGGGGCCCTGGAAACACCATATATTTT
CASRRLTGGIAWGPGNTIYF
>NA|TRBJ1-6|TRBD1|TRBV7-2
TGTGCCAGCAAAGGACAGGGGGGTAGCTCCTATAATTCACCCCTCCACTTT
CASKGQGGSSYNSPLHF
>NA|TRBJ1-2|TRBD1|TRBV28
TGTGCCAGCAGTTTAGCTACAGGGGGCGCTCTTTTTTATGGCTACACCTTC
CASSLATGGALFYGYTF
>once|TRBJ1-1|NA|TRBV5-1
TGCGCCAGCAGCCCCAGGGGCCGGGGCCCTGAAGCTTTCTTT
CASSPRGRGPEAFF
>NA|TRBJ1-4|NA|TRBV6-6
TGTGCCAGCAGTTGGCGGTTCCCGGTTGCTAATGAAAAACTGTTTTTT
CASSWRFPVANEKLFF
>NA|TRBJ1-4|TRBD1|TRBV5-8
TGTGCCAGCAGCACCGGGGGACAGGGACGCGAAAAACTGTTTTTT
CASSTGGQGREKLFF
>once|TRBJ1-1|NA|TRBV12-3/TRBV12-4
TGTGCCAGCAGCCGACTGGGGAACACTGAAGCTTTCTTT
CASSRLGNTEAFF
>NA|TRBJ1-2|TRBD1|TRBV11-2
TGTGCCAGCAGCCTCAATCCGGGGACAGCTAACTATGGCTACACCTTC
CASSLNPGTANYGYTF